This TCR beta chain was observed in a study of response to subunit inactivated influenza vaccine. This CDR3 comprises 15 residues. Trimming left V 0 bases short and J 2 bases short, with 11 bases between. Regarding the study as a whole: The authors offered the suggestion that each seasonal influenza vaccination recruits few new T cells.

From the RT-PCR reads, TCRdb called clonotypes with MiXCR, one entry per CDR3 protein. This sample has hundreds of thousands of distinct CDR3 sequences; over 9% occur once, and the top ten carry roughly 11%. The sample holds a few counts of this clonotype. As yet, its antigen is unknown. These same data were also listed under a study on T cells expressing NK-cell markers. Per that study: The TCR beta cDNA came from 5'RACE template switching with UMIs. Sorted T-cell subsets CD3+CD56+NKG2C+, CD3+CD56+NKG2C- and CD3+CD56-NKG2C+ were TCR beta-sequenced. Serological testing identified seven of the eight sequenced donors as HCMV-seropositive and one as seronegative. These clonotypes additionally ranked first within the CD3+CD56-NKG2C+ fraction of a few donors.

The sample in question was PBMCs from blood, obtained on the day of vaccination. The source is a man in his fifties or sixties who received an inactivated influenza vaccine. The V call is TRBV12-3 or TRBV12-4, the J call TRBJ2-7; D remains unclear. The CDR3 nucleotides are TGTGCCAGCAGTTTAGCGGTGGGCCCAACCTACGAGCAGTACTTC. Translation gives CASSLAVGPTYEQYF.